Included here is one TCR beta chain sequence, with context. This specimen comes from a study of blood T cell repertoires in COVID-19. Study-level information: The study drew acute and convalescent COVID-19 samples from the United States, Italy and Spain. Sources were T cells, B-cell-depleted T cells, or PBMCs; the material itself was cDNA or gDNA.

The V end was cut by 3 bases, the J end by 3 bases, with 14 bases between. Per the germline V gene, CDR1 is KGHDR and CDR2 is SFDVKD. This CDR3 is built from 16 residues. Per the original data handling: Estimated nucleated cell counts came from reference gene primer amplification. Clones were sequenced by immunoSEQ multiplex PCR, and TCRdb holds only the in-frame ones, with some missing. From that table come the V and J calls and clone size; the DNA was used to work out D and trimming. This repertoire shows around 260,000 clones, around nine tenths found once; its top ten account for 0.7% to 0.9%. The rearrangement links TRBV24-1 to TRBJ1-5; D may be TRBD1 (6 bases). The material sequenced was peripheral blood. This receptor was identified in a man in his thirties or forties with acute or convalescent COVID-19. CDR3 protein: CATSDHQTGFNQPQHF. DNA of the CDR3: TGTGCCACCAGTGATCACCAGACAGGCTTCAATCAGCCCCAGCATTTT.